This T cell receptor beta chain was captured by sequencing in a study of blood T cell repertoires in COVID-19. Study-wide background: Sites across the United States, Italy and Spain contributed samples from acute and convalescent COVID-19. T cells, B-cell-depleted T cells, or PBMCs supplied cDNA or gDNA.

This CDR3 is built from 13 residues. V lost 6 bases and J 1 base, leaving 9 bases between the germline ends. CDR1 SGHTA and CDR2 FQGNSA come from the germline V gene. The count of this clone is one. TCRdb's copy holds only in-frame clones and misses some; the assay was immunoSEQ multiplex PCR. The sample carries roughly 170,000 clones, about 88% recorded once. The sequenced sample was peripheral blood. The origin of this receptor is a woman aged 45-60 years with COVID-19, enrolled during active disease. The chain joins TRBV7-2 to TRBJ1-1, with D unresolved. In DNA, the CDR3 is TGTGCCAGCAGGCTAGATACGAACACTGAAGCTTTCTTT. Protein sequence: CASRLDTNTEAFF.